What follows is one T cell receptor beta chain and its context. Antigen specificity is unknown. The entry originates in a study of cytomegalovirus exposure and HLA in healthy donors. The study's findings and limits: It was assumed in the presence/absence analyses that sequencing depth was roughly uniform across donors. Investigators reported more than 150 TCR beta chains as tied to cytomegalovirus.

Both 60 Vbeta primers and 13 Jbeta primers went into the PCR. The protocol was immunoSEQ multiplex PCR, while the TCRdb copy is restricted to in-frame clones and leaves out a portion. The sample includes some 110,000 clones, 77% of them seen just once. CDR3 length: 12 residues. CDR1 and CDR2 from the germline V gene are GTSNPN and SVGIG (reference sequence). Trimming stripped 2 bases from V and 4 bases from J, with 8 bases between. The TCR was taken from a man aged 45 to 65 in good health and CMV-seropositive. Sequenced input: PBMCs. The chain is built from TRBV30 and TRBJ1-2, with a possible D match to TRBD1 (5 bases). The CDR3 region has the DNA TGTGCCTGGAGTAGACAGCTCTATGGCTACACCTTC. Translation: CAWSRQLYGYTF.